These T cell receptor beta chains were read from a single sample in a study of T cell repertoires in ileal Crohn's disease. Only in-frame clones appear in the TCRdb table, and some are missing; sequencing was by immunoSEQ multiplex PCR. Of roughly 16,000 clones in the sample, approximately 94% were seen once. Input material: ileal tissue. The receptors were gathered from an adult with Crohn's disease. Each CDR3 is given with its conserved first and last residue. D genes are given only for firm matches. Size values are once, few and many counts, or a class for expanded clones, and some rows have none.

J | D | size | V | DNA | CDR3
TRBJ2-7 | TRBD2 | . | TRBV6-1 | TGTGCCAGCAGTGCTCGACTAGCGGGGGCCTACGAGCAGTACTTC | CASSARLAGAYEQYF
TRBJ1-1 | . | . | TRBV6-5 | TGTGCCAGCAGTCTTAGTTACGGGTTTGAAGCTTTCTTT | CASSLSYGFEAFF
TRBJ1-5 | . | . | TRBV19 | TGTGCCAGTAGTCCCGGACAGAACAATCAGCCCCAGCATTTT | CASSPGQNNQPQHF
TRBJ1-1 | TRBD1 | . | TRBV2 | TGTGCCAGCAAGAGGGGAACCCAACAGGGGCATGCTTTCTTT | CASKRGTQQGHAFF
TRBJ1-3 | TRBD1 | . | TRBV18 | TGTGCCAGCTCTGGACAGGTTTCCACGGGAAACACCATATATTTT | CASSGQVSTGNTIYF
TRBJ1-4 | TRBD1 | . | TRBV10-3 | TGTGCCATCAGCGCCGGGACAGGGGGTCTTAATGAAAAACTGTTTTTT | CAISAGTGGLNEKLFF
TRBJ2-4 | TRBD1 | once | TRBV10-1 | TGCGCCAGCAGCCGGGACAGGGGAGACATTCAGTACTTC | CASSRDRGDIQYF
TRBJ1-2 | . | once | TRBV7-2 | TGTGCCAGCACCCGAGTTATGTCTGACTATGGCTACACCTTC | CASTRVMSDYGYTF
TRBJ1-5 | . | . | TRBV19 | TGTGCCAGTAGTGTACAGGTAGCGGGGCAGCCCCAGCATTTT | CASSVQVAGQPQHF
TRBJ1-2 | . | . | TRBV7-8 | TGTGCCAGCAGCTTAGGGAGGACAGTCTATGGCTACACCTTC | CASSLGRTVYGYTF
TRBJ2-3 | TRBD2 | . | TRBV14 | TGTGCCAGCAGCCCTTCCTACTCTAGCGGGGGGTACACAGATACGCAGTATTTT | CASSPSYSSGGYTDTQYF
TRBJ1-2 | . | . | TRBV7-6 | TGTGCCAGCAGCTTCATAGGGGTAGACGGCTACACCTTC | CASSFIGVDGYTF
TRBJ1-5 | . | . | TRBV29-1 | TGCAGCGTTGCGGCCGGGACACACCAGGGTCCCCAGCATTTT | CSVAAGTHQGPQHF
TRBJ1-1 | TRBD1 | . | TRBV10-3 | TGTGCCATCAGTGCCTGGACAGGGGGCTTCACTGAAGCTTTCTTT | CAISAWTGGFTEAFF
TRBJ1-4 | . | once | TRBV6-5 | TGTGCCAGCAGTTACAGCGGGGGGACTAATGAAAAACTGTTTTTT | CASSYSGGTNEKLFF
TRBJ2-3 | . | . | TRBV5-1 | TGCGCCAGCAGCCGTGACCGGGTTGGGACAGATACGCAGTATTTT | CASSRDRVGTDTQYF
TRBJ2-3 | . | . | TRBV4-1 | TGCGCCAGCAGCCAAGATGTCTTGGAGCGTTGGAGCACAGATACGCAGTATTTT | CASSQDVLERWSTDTQYF
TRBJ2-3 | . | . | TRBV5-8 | TGTGCCAGCAGCTTGCGGGGGACAGATACGCAGTATTTT | CASSLRGTDTQYF
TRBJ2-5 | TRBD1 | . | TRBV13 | TGTGCCAGCAGCTTCTACCGACTGGACAGGGGGCATCGGGAGACCCAGTACTTC | CASSFYRLDRGHRETQYF
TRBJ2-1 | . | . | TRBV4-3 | TGCGCCAGCAGCCTACACCGGGACATGGAATCCAAGCAGTTCTTC | CASSLHRDMESKQFF
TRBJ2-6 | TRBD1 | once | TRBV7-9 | TGTGCCAGCAGCTTTGGGGACAGGGGAGCTGGGGCCAACGTCCTGACTTTC | CASSFGDRGAGANVLTF
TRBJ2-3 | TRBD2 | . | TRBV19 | TGTGCCAGTAGGTCCGTGCGGGGGGTATCCACAGATACGCAGTATTTT | CASRSVRGVSTDTQYF
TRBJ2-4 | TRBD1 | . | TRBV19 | TGTGCCAGTAGTGGAGGGACAGGACACAAAAACATTCAGTACTTC | CASSGGTGHKNIQYF
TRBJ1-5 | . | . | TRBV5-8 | TGTGCCAGCAGCCCTCTCGGGAGACCTAATCAGCCCCAGCATTTT | CASSPLGRPNQPQHF
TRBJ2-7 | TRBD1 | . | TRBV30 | TGTGCCTGGAGTGCCTCGCCGGGACAGGGCTTTCTCGAGCAGTACTTC | CAWSASPGQGFLEQYF
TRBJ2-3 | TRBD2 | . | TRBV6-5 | TGTGCCAGCAGTTATAGGGCTAGCGGGGGCACAGATACGCAGTATTTT | CASSYRASGGTDTQYF
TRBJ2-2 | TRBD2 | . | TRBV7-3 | TGTGCCAGCAGCTTGCCGGGGGGGGCTGGCACCGGGGAGCTGTTTTTT | CASSLPGGAGTGELFF
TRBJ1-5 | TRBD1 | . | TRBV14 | TGTGCCAGCAGCCCCGGGACAGGGGTTCAGCCCCAGCATTTT | CASSPGTGVQPQHF
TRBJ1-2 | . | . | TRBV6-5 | TGTGCCAGCAGTTACGGTGAGGGCAGTGGCTACACCTTC | CASSYGEGSGYTF
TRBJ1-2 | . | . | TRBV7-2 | TGTGCCAGCAGCTTGGGGGGGGGCGCATCCACTAACTATGGCTACACCTTC | CASSLGGGASTNYGYTF
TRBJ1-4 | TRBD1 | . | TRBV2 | TGTGCCAGCAGAGCCACTCGGACAGGGGAAGGTGAAAAACTGTTTTTT | CASRATRTGEGEKLFF
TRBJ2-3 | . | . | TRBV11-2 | TGTGCCAGCAGCTTATTATCAATCCGGACTCCTAGCACAGATACGCAGTATTTT | CASSLLSIRTPSTDTQYF
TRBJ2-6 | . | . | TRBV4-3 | TGCGCCAGCAGCCGGGCGACAGGAGGACTCTCTGGGGCCAACGTCCTGACTTTC | CASSRATGGLSGANVLTF
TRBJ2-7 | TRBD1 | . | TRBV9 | TGTGCCAGCAGCGTGGGTAGACAGGGGGGAGGCTACGAGCAGTACTTC | CASSVGRQGGGYEQYF
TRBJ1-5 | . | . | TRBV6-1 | TGTGCCAGCAGTGAGCACAGGGTATCCGGCAATCAGCCCCAGCATTTT | CASSEHRVSGNQPQHF
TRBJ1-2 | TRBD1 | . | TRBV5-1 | TGCGCCAGCAGCTCCCCAACGACAGGGAACTATGGCTACACCTTC | CASSSPTTGNYGYTF
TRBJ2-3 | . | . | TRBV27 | TGTGCCAGCAGTTCCCTTTTCACAGATACGCAGTATTTT | CASSSLFTDTQYF
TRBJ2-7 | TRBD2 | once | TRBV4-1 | TGCGCCAGCAGCCAAGACAGCGGACTAGCGGGGGACTACGAGCAGTACTTC | CASSQDSGLAGDYEQYF
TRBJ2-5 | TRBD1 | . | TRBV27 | TGTGCCAGCAGCCTGAGCTACAGGGGGGAGACCCAGTACTTC | CASSLSYRGETQYF
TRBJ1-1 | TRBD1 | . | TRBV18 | TGTGCCAGCTCACGAACGGACAGGGGAAAGAACACTGAAGCTTTCTTT | CASSRTDRGKNTEAFF
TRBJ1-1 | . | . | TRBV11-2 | TGTGCCAGCAGCTTAAGAAACGAGGGAAACACTGAAGCTTTCTTT | CASSLRNEGNTEAFF
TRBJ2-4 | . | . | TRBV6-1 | TGTGCCAGCAGTGAAGGCTCGGGGAACATTCAGTACTTC | CASSEGSGNIQYF
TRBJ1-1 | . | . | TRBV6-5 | TGTGCCAGCAGTTACCTGGGGGGAACGGCTGAAGCTTTCTTT | CASSYLGGTAEAFF
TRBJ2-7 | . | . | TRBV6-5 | TGTGCCAGCAGTTACAGAGGCAGTCCCTACGAGCAGTACTTC | CASSYRGSPYEQYF
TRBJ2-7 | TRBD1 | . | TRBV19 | TGTGCCAGTAAGAGACAGGGGGAGGGTGAGCAGTACTTC | CASKRQGEGEQYF
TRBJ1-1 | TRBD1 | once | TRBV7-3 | TGTGCCAGCAGCTTGACAGGGGGAACGAACACTGAAGCTTTCTTT | CASSLTGGTNTEAFF
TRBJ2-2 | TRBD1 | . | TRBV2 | TGTGCCAGCAGTCCTCCGGGACAGGGGAACACCGGGGAGCTGTTTTTT | CASSPPGQGNTGELFF
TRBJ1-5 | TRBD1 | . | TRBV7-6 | TGTGCCAGCAGCGTTCAGGGGGCTGGCCAGCCCCAGCATTTT | CASSVQGAGQPQHF
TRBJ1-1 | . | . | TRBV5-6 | TGTGCCAGCAGCACATCAGGACAACCGAACACTGAAGCTTTCTTT | CASSTSGQPNTEAFF
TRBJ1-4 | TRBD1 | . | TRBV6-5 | TGTGCCAGCACACAACAGGGACAGTCAGAAAAACTGTTTTTT | CASTQQGQSEKLFF
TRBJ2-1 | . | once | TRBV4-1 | TGCGCCAGCAGCCAAGGGGCTCTAAATGAGCAGTTCTTC | CASSQGALNEQFF
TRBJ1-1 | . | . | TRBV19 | TGTGCCAGTAGTATGAATCAGGGTTCGGCTTTCTTT | CASSMNQGSAFF
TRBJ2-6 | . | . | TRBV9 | TGTGCCAGCAGCTTCCGACAGTCACAATTCAGCTCTGGGGCCAACGTCCTGACTTTC | CASSFRQSQFSSGANVLTF
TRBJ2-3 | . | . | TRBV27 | TGTGCCAGCAGTTTAAATAAGCCCAGCACAGATACGCAGTATTTT | CASSLNKPSTDTQYF
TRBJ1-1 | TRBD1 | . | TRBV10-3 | TGTGCCACCGTCCCGGGACAGGGTATAATCACTGAAGCTTTCTTT | CATVPGQGIITEAFF
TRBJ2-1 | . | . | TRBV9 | TGTGCCAGCAGCGAGCCAGCGTCAGGGGGGAATGAGCAGTTCTTC | CASSEPASGGNEQFF
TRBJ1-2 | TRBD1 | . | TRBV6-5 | TGTGCCAGCAGACGGGGACAGGGGAACTATGGCTACACCTTC | CASRRGQGNYGYTF